Listed below are T cell receptor beta chains from one sample, sequenced in a study of blood T cells in healthy people across ages. TCRdb independently ran MiXCR on the 5' RACE reads; one entry per CDR3 protein. The profile shows roughly 860,000 distinct CDR3 sequences, around 62% of them singletons. The sequencing sample was made of blood. These receptors came from a young man in good health. CDR3s include the opening cysteine and the closing phenylalanine or tryptophan. D genes are given only for firm matches. Size tells how often a clone was seen (once, few, many) or the class of an expanded clone, and some rows leave it out.

J gene | clone size | D gene | V gene | CDR3 protein | CDR3 DNA
TRBJ2-6 | few | NA | TRBV18 | CASSGTSGANVLTF | TGTGCCAGCTCAGGGACAAGTGGGGCCAACGTCCTGACTTTC
TRBJ1-2 | NA | NA | TRBV28 | CASSNGRNYGYTF | TGTGCCAGCAGCAATGGACGGAACTATGGCTACACCTTC
TRBJ2-3 | NA | NA | TRBV4-2 | CASSPLVGGAEDTQYF | TGTGCCAGCAGCCCCCTCGTGGGGGGGGCCGAAGATACGCAGTATTTT
TRBJ2-7 | NA | NA | TRBV7-2 | CASSFPGHPNGLSYEQYF | TGTGCCAGCAGCTTTCCGGGACATCCGAATGGCCTCTCCTACGAGCAGTACTTC
TRBJ1-6 | once | NA | TRBV27 | CASGTAGSYNSPLHF | TGTGCCAGCGGCACGGCGGGCTCCTATAATTCACCCCTCCACTTT
TRBJ2-5 | few | NA | TRBV25-1 | CASSIPGYQETQYF | TGTGCCAGCAGTATTCCGGGGTATCAAGAGACCCAGTACTTC
TRBJ1-1 | NA | NA | TRBV29-1 | CSVEGAKGLMNTEAFF | TGCAGCGTTGAGGGGGCCAAGGGACTCATGAACACTGAAGCTTTCTTT
TRBJ2-3 | NA | TRBD2 | TRBV7-2 | CASSLDALAGYTDTQYF | TGTGCCAGCAGCTTGGATGCACTAGCGGGGTACACAGATACGCAGTATTTT
TRBJ1-2 | NA | TRBD1 | TRBV6-1 | CASSKGAARTNYGYTF | TGTGCCAGCTCTAAGGGGGCAGCCCGAACCAACTATGGCTACACCTTC
TRBJ2-3 | NA | TRBD2 | TRBV7-3 | CASSPQAGHTDTQYF | TGTGCCAGCAGCCCGCAAGCGGGGCACACAGATACGCAGTATTTT
TRBJ2-5 | few | NA | TRBV6-5 | CASSYSWTPEKETQYF | TGTGCCAGCAGTTACTCTTGGACTCCGGAGAAAGAGACCCAGTACTTC
TRBJ2-1 | NA | NA | TRBV15 | CATRPTEGGSYNEQFF | TGTGCCACCAGGCCCACGGAGGGCGGGTCCTACAATGAGCAGTTCTTC
TRBJ2-1 | NA | NA | TRBV28 | CASREFSSYNEQFF | TGTGCCAGCAGAGAATTTAGCTCCTACAATGAGCAGTTCTTC
TRBJ2-5 | few | TRBD2 | TRBV28 | CASSQSSGDRTQYF | TGTGCCAGCAGCCAATCAAGCGGGGATAGGACCCAGTACTTC
TRBJ1-1 | NA | NA | TRBV4-3 | CASSQGTEGAFF | TGCGCCAGCAGCCAAGGGACCGAGGGGGCTTTCTTT
TRBJ2-5 | few | NA | TRBV15 | CATSRDPGKTQYF | TGTGCCACCAGCAGAGATCCGGGAAAGACCCAGTACTTC
TRBJ2-7 | NA | TRBD1 | TRBV20-1 | CSAADRDSQYF | TGCAGTGCTGCGGACAGGGACAGTCAGTACTTC
TRBJ2-5 | once | NA | TRBV28 | CASISPEGPETQYF | TGTGCCAGCATCTCCCCTGAGGGGCCAGAGACCCAGTACTTC
TRBJ2-1 | few | TRBD2 | TRBV7-2 | CASKAGGLYNEQFF | TGTGCCAGCAAGGCGGGGGGGCTATACAATGAGCAGTTCTTC